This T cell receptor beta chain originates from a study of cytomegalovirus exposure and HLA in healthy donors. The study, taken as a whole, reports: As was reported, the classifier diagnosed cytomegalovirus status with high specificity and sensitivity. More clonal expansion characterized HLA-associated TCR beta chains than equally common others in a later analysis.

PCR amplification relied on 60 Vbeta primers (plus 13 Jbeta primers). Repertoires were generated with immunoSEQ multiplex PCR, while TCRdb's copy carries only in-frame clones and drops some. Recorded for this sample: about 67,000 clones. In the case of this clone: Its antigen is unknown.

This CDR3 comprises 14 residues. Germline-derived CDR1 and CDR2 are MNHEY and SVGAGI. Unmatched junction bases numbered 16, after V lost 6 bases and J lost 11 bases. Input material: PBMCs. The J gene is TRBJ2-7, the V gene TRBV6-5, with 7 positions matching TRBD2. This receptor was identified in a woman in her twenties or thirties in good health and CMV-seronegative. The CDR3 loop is CASSPILGGSLKYF. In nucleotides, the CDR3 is TGTGCCAGCAGCCCCATTCTGGGCGGGAGTCTCAAGTACTTC.